Following are 32 T cell receptor beta chains from one sample sequenced in a study of glioma-infiltrating T cells after dendritic cell vaccination (TCRdb year 2016). The library was obtained by the immunoSEQ multiplex PCR assay. TCRdb provides this immuneACCESS table in a form limited to in-frame rearrangements. Some clones are lacking; in checked studies, under half of them reflect an unresolved V gene, and why the rest are absent is not known. The sample yields tens of thousands of clones; around 79% were counted once. The ten top clones hold 2% to 2.5% of the sample. The input for sequencing was blood, taken before dendritic cell vaccination. These receptors all come from a human donor with glioblastoma.

V and J are TRBV5-6 and TRBJ2-7; 13 bases fit TRBD2. J was trimmed by 3 bases and V by 5 bases; bases with no gene match: 8. The CDR3 sequence is 16 residues long. The germline V gene encodes CDR1 SGHDT and CDR2 YYEEEE. CDR3 residues: CASSSLGLAGNYEQYV. CDR3 in DNA: TGTGCCAGCAGTTCTTTGGGACTAGCGGGAAACTACGAGCAGTACGTC.

The J gene is TRBJ2-1, the V gene TRBV14, with TRBD2 matching over 7 bases. The CDR3 spans 16 residues. Germline V gene sequence: CDR1 SGHDN, CDR2 FVKESK. The V gene end was trimmed by 2 bases and the J gene end by 8 bases; junction bases not matched to a gene: 12. The DNA of the CDR3 is TGTGCCAGCAGCCAAACCCCACAGCGGGATAAGTATGAGCAGTTCTTC. This translates into CASSQTPQRDKYEQFF.

The rearrangement uses TRBV19 and TRBJ1-2; 8 bases are shared with TRBD1. The trim removed 4 bases at V and 5 bases at J, leaving 6 bases unmatched. Germline V CDR1 and CDR2: LNHDA, SQIVND (reference sequence). This CDR3 has 14 amino acids. In DNA form, the CDR3 reads TGTGCCAGTAGTACCGGGACAGGCGGTTATGGCTACACCTTC. Residues: CASSTGTGGYGYTF.

This clone was counted a few times. The CDR3 sequence: CASKSSGNTIYF. In DNA form, the CDR3 reads TGTGCCAGCAAGAGCTCTGGAAACACCATATATTTT. The chain is built from TRBV6-5 and TRBJ1-3; the D is unclear. CDR3 length: 12 residues. V was pared by 7 bases and J by 0 bases, with 4 bases between. Germline V gene data show CDR1 as MNHEY and CDR2 as SVGAGI.

The chain joins TRBV5-1 to TRBJ2-6; 8 bases map to TRBD2. This CDR3 spans 18 amino acids. CDR1 is SGHRS, CDR2 YFSETQ, per germline. J gave up 4 bases and V 0 bases, and 9 bases lay outside the gene matches. The CDR3 sequence is CASSLVASGSAGANVLTF. CDR3 nucleotide sequence: TGCGCCAGCAGCTTGGTCGCCAGCGGGAGTGCCGGGGCCAACGTCCTGACTTTC.

The V gene is TRBV19, the J gene TRBJ2-5, with D maybe TRBD2 (6 bases). In germline, CDR1 is LNHDA, CDR2 SQIVND (reference sequence). This CDR3 has 15 residues. Trimming cost V 1 base and J 5 bases, with 14 bases left between them. CDR3 in amino acids: CASSIARPSGETQYF. In DNA form, the CDR3 reads TGTGCCAGTAGTATAGCCCGCCCCAGCGGGGAGACCCAGTACTTC.

This chain links TRBV6-6 with TRBJ2-7, with 11 bases matching TRBD1. The CDR3 consists of 16 residues. Germline CDR1 MNHNY, CDR2 SVGAGI (reference sequence). Trimming cost V 7 bases and J 6 bases; bases outside gene matches: 14. CDR3 residues: CASTDRGQGVSGEQYV. The CDR3 nucleotides are TGTGCCAGCACCGACAGGGGACAGGGGGTGTCTGGCGAGCAGTACGTC.

This clone was counted once. CDR3 protein: CASSFGEETQYF. The CDR3 DNA sequence: TGCGCCAGCAGCTTTGGAGAAGAGACCCAGTACTTC. This chain links TRBV5-1 with TRBJ2-5; D not certain. The CDR3 length is 12 residues. Trimming took off 2 bases at V and 3 bases at J, with 5 bases between the two ends. CDR1 is SGHRS and CDR2 is YFSETQ in the germline V gene.

The genes are TRBV2 and TRBJ2-7; 10 bases align to TRBD1. The germline V gene encodes CDR1 SNHLY and CDR2 FYNNEI. V was clipped by 7 bases and J by 4 bases; unmatched bases: 7. This CDR3 spans 14 amino acids. CDR3 in amino acids: CASNSGQGIYEQYF. The CDR3 nucleotides are TGTGCCAGCAACTCGGGACAGGGGATATACGAGCAGTACTTC.

The chain recombines TRBV19 with TRBJ2-4; D perhaps matches TRBD1 (7 bases). Germline V gene lookup returns CDR1 LNHDA and CDR2 SQIVND (reference sequence). Trimming shortened V by 5 bases and J by 1 base, and 15 bases separated the two germline ends. This CDR3 is built from 16 residues. CDR3 DNA: TGTGCCAGTAGTCTCGAACAGGGGAGGGCCAAAAACATTCAGTACTTC. The encoded protein is CASSLEQGRAKNIQYF. The whole variable domain, remainder taken from reference TRBV19 and TRBJ2-4, is DGGITQSPKYLFRKEGQNVTLSCEQNLNHDAMYWYRQDPGQGLRLIYYSQIVNDFQKGDIAEGYSVSREKKESFPLTVTSAQKNPTAFYLCASSLEQGRAKNIQYFGAGTRLSVL.

The chain is built from TRBV5-1 and TRBJ1-1; TRBD1 might be the D (5 bases). Between the trimmed V and J ends, which lost 7 bases and 4 bases, there was a span of 14 bases. CDR3 size: 13 residues. Germline V lookup: CDR1 SGHRS, CDR2 YFSETQ. The CDR3 nucleotides read TGCGCCAGCGGGGCAGGGCTGCGCACTGAAGCTTTCTTT. Protein sequence: CASGAGLRTEAFF.

V is TRBV7-2 and J is TRBJ1-5; 11 bases match TRBD1. Germline V gene sequence: CDR1 SGHTA, CDR2 FQGNSA. J lost 5 bases, V lost 2 bases, and 5 bases had no gene match. The CDR3 sequence is 16 residues long. CDR3 in amino acids: CASSLYGTGGHQPQHF. Here the CDR3 DNA reads TGTGCCAGCAGCTTATATGGGACAGGGGGGCATCAGCCCCAGCATTTT.

The rearrangement uses TRBV6-5 and TRBJ2-7, with TRBD2 matching 12 bases. CDR1 MNHEY and CDR2 SVGAGI come from the germline V gene. The CDR3 has 14 residues. J was trimmed by 1 base and V by 8 bases; bases with no gene match: 3. Here the CDR3 DNA reads TGTGCCAGCGGCGGACTAGCGGGGTCCTACGAGCAGTACTTC. Amino acid sequence: CASGGLAGSYEQYF.

The chain recombines TRBV6-6 with TRBJ2-3; 8 nucleotides agree with TRBD2. The germline V gene has CDR1 MNHNY and CDR2 SVGAGI (reference sequence). V was pared by 5 bases and J by 1 base, with 5 bases of the junction left unmatched. The CDR3 is made up of 15 amino acids. The CDR3: CASSPAAGGTDTQYF. The CDR3 region has the DNA TGTGCCAGCAGTCCCGCAGCGGGGGGCACAGATACGCAGTATTTT.

This clone showed up just once. V gene TRBV2 combines with J gene TRBJ1-2, with 7 nucleotides matching TRBD1. CDR1 and CDR2 from the germline V gene are SNHLY and FYNNEI. The CDR3 totals 15 residues. Trimming removed 0 bases from V and 1 base from J; junction bases left unmatched: 2. CDR3 loop: CASSEAGQYNYGYTF. CDR3 nucleotides: TGTGCCAGCAGTGAAGCGGGACAGTATAACTATGGCTACACCTTC. Complete variable domain (other parts from reference TRBV2 and TRBJ1-2): EPEVTQTPSHQVTQMGQEVILRCVPISNHLYFYWYRQILGQKVEFLVSFYNNEISEKSEIFDDQFSVERPDGSNFTLKIRSTKLEDSAMYFCASSEAGQYNYGYTFGSGTRLTVV.

V usage is TRBV5-1 and J usage is TRBJ1-3; TRBD1 is a possible D gene (5 bases). Between the trimmed V and J ends, which lost 8 bases and 3 bases, there was a span of 15 bases. CDR1 and CDR2 (germline): SGHRS, YFSETQ. The CDR3 has 14 amino acids. The CDR3 DNA follows: TGCGCCAGTTCCGTCGGGGGAGGTGGAAACACCATATATTTT. This sequence encodes CASSVGGGGNTIYF.

This rearrangement joins TRBV7-2 to TRBJ1-2; D not certain. Germline assignment: CDR1 SGHTA and CDR2 FQGNSA. V shed 3 bases and J shed 6 bases, with 17 bases lying between them. This CDR3 has 15 amino acids. The CDR3 bases are TGTGCCAGCAGCTTGTTTATTTCGGGTACCGATGGCTACACCTTC. The encoded protein is CASSLFISGTDGYTF.

Only a few counts were recorded for this clone. V gene TRBV6-5 combines with J gene TRBJ1-1; TRBD1 matches 7 bases. Germline assignment: CDR1 MNHEY and CDR2 SVGAGI. The CDR3 contains 13 residues. Losses at the gene ends were 7 bases for V and 1 base for J; bases not matched to a gene: 3. The DNA for the CDR3 is TGTGCCAGCATTGGGACAGCGAACACTGAAGCTTTCTTT. The encoded protein is CASIGTANTEAFF.

The chain is built from TRBV7-9 and TRBJ2-1; tentative D call: TRBD1 (6 bases). Looked up from germline, CDR1 is SEHNR and CDR2 is FQNEAQ (reference sequence). The V end was cut by 2 bases, the J end by 6 bases, with 14 bases between. CDR3 length equals 15 residues. In DNA form, the CDR3 reads TGTGCCAGCAGCTTAAGGAGGTTGGGGGCCAATGAGCAGTTCTTC. This codes for CASSLRRLGANEQFF.

This chain joins TRBV5-4 and TRBJ2-7; TRBD1 matches at 10 bases. CDR1 is SGHNT and CDR2 is YYREEE in the germline V gene (reference sequence). The V gene end was trimmed by 4 bases and the J gene end by 5 bases; junction bases not matched to a gene: 12. The CDR3 covers 16 residues. CDR3 protein: CASSPRGDRGYNEQYF. The CDR3 DNA reads as TGTGCCAGCAGCCCGAGGGGGGACAGGGGTTATAACGAGCAGTACTTC.

The gene calls are TRBV5-5 and TRBJ1-4, with 8 nucleotides matching TRBD1. Unmatched junction bases numbered 2, after V lost 3 bases and J lost 4 bases. The CDR3 loop spans 14 amino acids. Germline V gives CDR1 SGHKS, CDR2 YYEKEE (reference sequence). CDR3 region: CASSWTGFNEKLFF. CDR3 DNA: TGTGCCAGCAGCTGGACAGGGTTTAATGAAAAACTGTTTTTT.

The rearrangement joins TRBV5-1 to TRBJ1-1; no firm D call. Looked up from germline, CDR1 is SGHRS and CDR2 is YFSETQ. The length of the CDR3 is 14 residues. Trimming left V 4 bases short and J 2 bases short, with 12 bases between. CDR3 coding DNA: TGCGCCAGCAGCCACAGCGGACCTAACACTGAAGCTTTCTTT. Translating it yields CASSHSGPNTEAFF.

V and J are TRBV5-8 and TRBJ1-4, with TRBD1 identical over 9 bases. CDR1 is SGHTS, CDR2 YDEGEE, per germline. J was trimmed by 7 bases and V by 3 bases; bases with no gene match: 19. This CDR3 is 19 amino acids long. The CDR3 sequence: CASSSIYTGGAYGSEKLFF. Here the CDR3 DNA reads TGTGCCAGCAGCTCAATCTACACAGGGGGCGCCTACGGTAGTGAAAAACTGTTTTTT.

This chain uses TRBV28 with TRBJ1-1, with D unclear. This CDR3 region has 13 residues. Germline V gene data show CDR1 as MDHEN and CDR2 as SYDVKM. Trimming pared 4 bases from V and 4 bases from J, leaving 10 bases between. The CDR3 DNA reads TGTGCCAGCAGTTCCCCCAGGTCCACTGAAGCTTTCTTT. Amino acid sequence: CASSSPRSTEAFF.

CDR3 protein: CASTGLAGVTGELFF. In DNA form, the CDR3 reads TGCGCCAGCACCGGACTAGCGGGAGTAACCGGGGAGCTGTTTTTT. This sequence joins TRBV5-1 and TRBJ2-2; TRBD2 agrees at 13 bases. The germline gives CDR1 SGHRS, CDR2 YFSETQ. The CDR3 is 15 amino acids. V shed 6 bases, J shed 5 bases, and the junction held 4 bases outside the gene matches.

V and J are TRBV9 and TRBJ1-2; D is unresolved. V was trimmed by 0 bases and J by 0 bases, leaving 6 bases between them. The CDR3 spans 14 residues. Per the germline V gene, CDR1 is SGDLS and CDR2 is YYNGEE. The CDR3 DNA sequence: TGTGCCAGCAGCGTAGGTGGAGCTAACTATGGCTACACCTTC. Translated: CASSVGGANYGYTF.

The rearrangement uses TRBV19 and TRBJ2-5; TRBD1 matches 9 bases. Germline V gives CDR1 LNHDA, CDR2 SQIVND (reference sequence). The junction had 11 bases not matched to a gene; V was cut back by 3 bases and J by 12 bases. The CDR3 covers 14 residues. This chain's CDR3 is CASSIPGQGPSKYF. DNA for the CDR3: TGTGCCAGTAGTATTCCGGGACAGGGCCCTTCGAAGTACTTC.

The chain carries TRBV9 and TRBJ2-2; D is undetermined. The CDR3 extends over 16 amino acids. V was clipped by 2 bases and J by 2 bases, with 13 bases between them. In germline, CDR1 is SGDLS, CDR2 YYNGEE. The CDR3 DNA follows: TGTGCCAGCAGCGTCCGAGGTTTCTCTAACACCGGGGAGCTGTTTTTT. Its protein is CASSVRGFSNTGELFF.

The chain combines TRBV5-4 with TRBJ1-5; D is perhaps TRBD1 (5 bases). V lost 0 bases and J 2 bases, leaving 6 bases between the germline ends. This CDR3 contains 14 residues. Germline V gene sequence: CDR1 SGHNT, CDR2 YYREEE (reference sequence). CDR3 protein: CASSLEGGNQPQHF. The CDR3 region has the DNA TGTGCCAGCAGCTTGGAAGGGGGCAATCAGCCCCAGCATTTT.

This chain links TRBV6-5 with TRBJ1-6; 10 bases line up with TRBD1. Germline loops: CDR1 MNHEY, CDR2 SVGAGI. Germline trimming cut 2 bases from V and 7 bases from J; bases unmatched to any gene: 2. The CDR3 runs 15 residues. CDR3 coding DNA: TGTGCCAGCAGTTACCTGGACAGGGGGAATTCACCCCTCCACTTT. It translates to CASSYLDRGNSPLHF.

CDR3 sequence reads: CASSRDRGTASTNYGYTF. DNA for the CDR3: TGTGCCAGCAGCCGGGATCGCGGGACAGCGTCGACTAACTATGGCTACACCTTC. This chain uses TRBV5-6 with TRBJ1-2; TRBD1 matches 7 bases. The V and J ends lost 4 bases and 0 bases, in that order; junction bases with no gene match: 15. Germline values: CDR1 SGHDT, CDR2 YYEEEE. The CDR3 extends over 18 amino acids.

The gene calls are TRBV5-8 and TRBJ1-1; 9 nucleotides align to TRBD1. Germline CDR1 is SGHTS and CDR2 is YDEGEE. The CDR3 covers 14 residues. The ends lost 4 bases at V and 5 bases at J; junction bases unmatched: 6. DNA for the CDR3: TGTGCCAGCAGCCGGACAGGGGTTATTACTGAAGCTTTCTTT. This codes for CASSRTGVITEAFF. Full variable domain (outside the CDR3, taken from reference TRBV5-8 and TRBJ1-1): EAGVTQSPTHLIKTRGQQATLRCSPISGHTSVYWYQQALGLGLQFLLWYDEGEERNRGNFPPRFSGRQFPNYSSELNVNALELEDSALYLCASSRTGVITEAFFGQGTRLTVV.